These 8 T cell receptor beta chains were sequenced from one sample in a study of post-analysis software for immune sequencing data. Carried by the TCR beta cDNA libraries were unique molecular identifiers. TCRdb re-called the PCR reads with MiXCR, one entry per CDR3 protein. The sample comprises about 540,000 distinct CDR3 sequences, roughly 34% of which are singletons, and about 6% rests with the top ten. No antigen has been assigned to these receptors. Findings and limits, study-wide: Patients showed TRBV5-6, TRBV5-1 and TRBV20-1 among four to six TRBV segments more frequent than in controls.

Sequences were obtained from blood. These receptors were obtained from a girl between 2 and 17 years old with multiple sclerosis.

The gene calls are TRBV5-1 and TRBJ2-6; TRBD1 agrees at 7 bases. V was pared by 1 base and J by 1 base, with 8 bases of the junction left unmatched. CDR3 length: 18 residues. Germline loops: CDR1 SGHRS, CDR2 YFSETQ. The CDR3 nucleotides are TGCGCCAGCAGCTTGAAGGACAGGATACTGTCTGGGGCCAACGTCCTGACTTTC. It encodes CASSLKDRILSGANVLTF.

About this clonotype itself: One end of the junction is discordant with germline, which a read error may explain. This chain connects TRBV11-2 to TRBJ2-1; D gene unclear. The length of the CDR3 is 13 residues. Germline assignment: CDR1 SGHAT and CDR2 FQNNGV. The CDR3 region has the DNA TGTGCCGGCAGCTTAGTCGCATTTAACGATCAGTTCTTC. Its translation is CAGSLVAFNDQFF. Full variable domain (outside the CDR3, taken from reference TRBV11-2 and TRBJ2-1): EAGVAQSPRYKIIEKRQSVAFWCNPISGHATLYWYQQILGQGPKLLIQFQNNGVVDDSQLPKDRFSAERLKGVDSTLKIQPAKLEDSAVYLCAGSLVAFNDQFFGPGTRLTVL.

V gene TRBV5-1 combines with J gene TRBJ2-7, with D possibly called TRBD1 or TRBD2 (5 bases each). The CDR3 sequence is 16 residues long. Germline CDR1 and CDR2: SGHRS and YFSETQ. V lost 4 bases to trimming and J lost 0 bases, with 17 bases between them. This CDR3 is CASSPGLSVGSYEQYF. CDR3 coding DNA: TGCGCCAGCAGCCCGGGGCTTTCAGTGGGCTCCTACGAGCAGTACTTC.

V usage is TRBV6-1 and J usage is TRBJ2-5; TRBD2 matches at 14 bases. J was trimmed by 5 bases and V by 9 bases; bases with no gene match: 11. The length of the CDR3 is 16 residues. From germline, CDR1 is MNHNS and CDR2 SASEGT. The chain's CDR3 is CARAKGTSGGRETQYF. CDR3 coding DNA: TGTGCCAGAGCTAAAGGGACTAGCGGGGGCCGGGAGACCCAGTACTTC.

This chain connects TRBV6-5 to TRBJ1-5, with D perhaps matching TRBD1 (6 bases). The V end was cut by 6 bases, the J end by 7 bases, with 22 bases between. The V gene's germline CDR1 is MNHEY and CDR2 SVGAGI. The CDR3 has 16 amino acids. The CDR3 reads CASRDTGYGAGQPQHF. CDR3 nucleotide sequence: TGTGCCAGCAGGGATACAGGGTACGGGGCTGGGCAGCCCCAGCATTTT.

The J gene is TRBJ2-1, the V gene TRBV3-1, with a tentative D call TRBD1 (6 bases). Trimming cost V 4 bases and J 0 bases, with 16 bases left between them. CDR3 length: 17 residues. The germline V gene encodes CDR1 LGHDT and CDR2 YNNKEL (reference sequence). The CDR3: CASSLLGTTLSYNEQFF. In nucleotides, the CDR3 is TGTGCCAGCAGCCTACTCGGGACAACCCTCTCCTACAATGAGCAGTTCTTC.

CDR3 sequence reads: CAIRGLAGGAGEQFF. CDR3 DNA sequence: TGTGCCATCAGGGGACTAGCGGGGGGGGCAGGTGAGCAGTTCTTC. The rearrangement links TRBV10-3 to TRBJ2-1, with 16 bases aligning to TRBD2. Germline-derived CDR1 and CDR2 are ENHRY and SYGVKD. This CDR3 is 15 amino acids long. V lost 6 bases, J lost 9 bases, and 5 bases stayed unmatched.

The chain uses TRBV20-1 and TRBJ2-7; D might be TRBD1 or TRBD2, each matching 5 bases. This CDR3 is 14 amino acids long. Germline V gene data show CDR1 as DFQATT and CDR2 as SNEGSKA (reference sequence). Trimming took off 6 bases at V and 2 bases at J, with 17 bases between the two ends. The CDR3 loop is CSALLIGGTYEQYF. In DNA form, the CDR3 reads TGCAGTGCCCTCCTTATTGGGGGAACCTACGAGCAGTACTTC.